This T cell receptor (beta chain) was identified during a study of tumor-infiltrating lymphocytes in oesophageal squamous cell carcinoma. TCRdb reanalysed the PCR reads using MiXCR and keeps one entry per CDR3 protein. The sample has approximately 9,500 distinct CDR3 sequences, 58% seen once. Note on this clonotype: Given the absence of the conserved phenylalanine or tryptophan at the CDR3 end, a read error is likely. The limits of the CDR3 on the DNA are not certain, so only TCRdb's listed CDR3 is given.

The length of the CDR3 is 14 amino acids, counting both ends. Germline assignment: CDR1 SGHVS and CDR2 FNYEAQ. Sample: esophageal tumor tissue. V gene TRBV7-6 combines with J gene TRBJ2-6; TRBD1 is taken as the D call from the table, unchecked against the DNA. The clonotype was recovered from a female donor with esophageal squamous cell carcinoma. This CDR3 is CASSRDNYGYTFGA.